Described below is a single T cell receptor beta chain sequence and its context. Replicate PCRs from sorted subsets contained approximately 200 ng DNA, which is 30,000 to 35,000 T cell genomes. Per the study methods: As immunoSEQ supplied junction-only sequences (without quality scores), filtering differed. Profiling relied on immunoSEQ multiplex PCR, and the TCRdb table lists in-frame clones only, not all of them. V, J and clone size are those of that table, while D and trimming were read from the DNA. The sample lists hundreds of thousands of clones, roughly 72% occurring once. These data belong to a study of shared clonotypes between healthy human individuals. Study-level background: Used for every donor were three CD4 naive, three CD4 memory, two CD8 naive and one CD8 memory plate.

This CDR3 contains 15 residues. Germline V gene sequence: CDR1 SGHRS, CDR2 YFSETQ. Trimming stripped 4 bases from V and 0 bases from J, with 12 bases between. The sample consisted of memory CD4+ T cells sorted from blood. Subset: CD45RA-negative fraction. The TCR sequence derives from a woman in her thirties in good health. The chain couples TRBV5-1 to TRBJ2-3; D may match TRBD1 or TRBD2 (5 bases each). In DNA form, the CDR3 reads TGCGCCAGCAGCCTCAGGGACCCTAGCACAGATACGCAGTATTTT. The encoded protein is CASSLRDPSTDTQYF. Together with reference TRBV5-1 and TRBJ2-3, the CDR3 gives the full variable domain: KAGVTQTPRYLIKTRGQQVTLSCSPISGHRSVSWYQQTPGQGLQFLFEYFSETQRNKGNFPGRFSGRQFSNSRSEMNVSTLELGDSALYLCASSLRDPSTDTQYFGPGTRLTVL.